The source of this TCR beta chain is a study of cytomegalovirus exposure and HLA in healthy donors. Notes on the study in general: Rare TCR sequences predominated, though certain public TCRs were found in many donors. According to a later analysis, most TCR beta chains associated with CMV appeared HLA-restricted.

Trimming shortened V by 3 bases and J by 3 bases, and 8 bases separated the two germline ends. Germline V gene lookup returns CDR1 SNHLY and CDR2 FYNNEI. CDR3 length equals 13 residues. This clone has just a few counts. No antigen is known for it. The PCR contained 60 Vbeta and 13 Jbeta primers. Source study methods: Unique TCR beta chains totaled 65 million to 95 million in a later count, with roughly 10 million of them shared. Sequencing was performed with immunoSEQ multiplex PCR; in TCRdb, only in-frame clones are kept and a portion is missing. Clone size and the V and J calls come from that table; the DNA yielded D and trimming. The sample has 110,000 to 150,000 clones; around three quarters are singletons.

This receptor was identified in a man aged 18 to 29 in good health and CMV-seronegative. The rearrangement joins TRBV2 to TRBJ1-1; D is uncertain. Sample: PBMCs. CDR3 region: CASSESGDTEAFF. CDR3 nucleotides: TGTGCCAGCAGTGAGTCCGGGGACACTGAAGCTTTCTTT.